This TCR beta chain was observed in a study of blood T cell repertoires in COVID-19. How the authors handled the data: Quantification of nucleated cells was approximated via reference gene primer amplification. Repertoires were generated with immunoSEQ multiplex PCR, while TCRdb's copy carries only in-frame clones and drops some. Clone size and the V and J calls come from that table; the DNA yielded D and trimming. The sample contains approximately 200,000 clones, nearly 90% of which appear only once. The study recruited people aged roughly 18 to 95 years across more than 20 US areas. Clinical history as reported by participants underpinned cohort assignment. Cohort 3 donors were reported recovered after two negative PCRs, clearance, or symptom resolution. The sequence was collected from a man aged 25-40 years who had recovered from COVID-19. Sequenced material: PBMCs or T cells enriched from blood (not recorded which).

The CDR3 DNA reads TGTGCCAGTAGTATAGAATCAGGGTACGAGCAGTACTTC. This codes for CASSIESGYEQYF. The rearrangement joins TRBV19 to TRBJ2-7; possibly TRBD1 for D (5 bases). The CDR3 is made up of 13 amino acids. Trimming pared 0 bases from V and 4 bases from J, leaving 7 bases between. Looked up from germline, CDR1 is LNHDA and CDR2 is SQIVND (reference sequence). Filled out from reference TRBV19 and TRBJ2-7, the complete variable domain reads DGGITQSPKYLFRKEGQNVTLSCEQNLNHDAMYWYRQDPGQGLRLIYYSQIVNDFQKGDIAEGYSVSREKKESFPLTVTSAQKNPTAFYLCASSIESGYEQYFGPGTRLTVT.